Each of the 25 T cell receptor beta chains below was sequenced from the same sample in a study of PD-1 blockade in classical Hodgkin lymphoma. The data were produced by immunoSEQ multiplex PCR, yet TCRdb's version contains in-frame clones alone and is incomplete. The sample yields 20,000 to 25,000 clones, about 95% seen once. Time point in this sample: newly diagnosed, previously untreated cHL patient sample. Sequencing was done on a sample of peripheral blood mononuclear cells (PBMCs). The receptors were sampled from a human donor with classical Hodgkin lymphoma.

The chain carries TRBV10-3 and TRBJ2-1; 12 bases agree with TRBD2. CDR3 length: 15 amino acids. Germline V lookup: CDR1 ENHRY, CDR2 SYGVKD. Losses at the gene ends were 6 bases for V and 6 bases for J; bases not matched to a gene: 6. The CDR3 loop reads CAIRDLAGGLNEQFF. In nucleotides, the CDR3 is TGTGCCATCAGGGACCTAGCGGGGGGGCTCAATGAGCAGTTCTTC.

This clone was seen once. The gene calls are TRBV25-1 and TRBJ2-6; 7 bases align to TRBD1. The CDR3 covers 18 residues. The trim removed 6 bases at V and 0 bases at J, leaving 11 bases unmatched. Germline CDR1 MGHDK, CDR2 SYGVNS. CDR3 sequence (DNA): TGTGCCAGCAGAGAGGGACCGGACAGGCCCTCTGGGGCCAACGTCCTGACTTTC. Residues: CASREGPDRPSGANVLTF.

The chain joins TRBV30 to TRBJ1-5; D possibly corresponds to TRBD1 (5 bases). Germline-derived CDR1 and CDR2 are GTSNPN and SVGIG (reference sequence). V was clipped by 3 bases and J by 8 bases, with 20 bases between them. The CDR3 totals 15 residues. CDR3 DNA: TGTGCCTGGAGCACGATCCGGGACCCTAGGGAGCCCCAGCATTTT. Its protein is CAWSTIRDPREPQHF. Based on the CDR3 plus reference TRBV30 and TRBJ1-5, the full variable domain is SQTIHQWPATLVQPVGSPLSLECTVEGTSNPNLYWYRQAAGRGLQLLFYSVGIGQISSEVPQNLSASRPQDRQFILSSKKLLLSDSGFYLCAWSTIRDPREPQHFGDGTRLSIL.

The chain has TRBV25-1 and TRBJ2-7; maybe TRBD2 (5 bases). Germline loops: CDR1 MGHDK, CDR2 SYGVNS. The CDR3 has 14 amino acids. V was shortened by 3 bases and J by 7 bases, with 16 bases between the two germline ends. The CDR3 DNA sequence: TGTGCCAGCAGTGATTCCGGGCCCCCGGGAGAGCAGTACTTC. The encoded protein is CASSDSGPPGEQYF.

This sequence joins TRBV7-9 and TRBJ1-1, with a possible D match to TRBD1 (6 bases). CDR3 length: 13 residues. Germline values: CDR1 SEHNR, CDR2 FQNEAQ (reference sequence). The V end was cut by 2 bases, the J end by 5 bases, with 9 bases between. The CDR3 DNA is TGTGCCAGCAGCTTACGAACAGGGACTGAAGCTTTCTTT. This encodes CASSLRTGTEAFF. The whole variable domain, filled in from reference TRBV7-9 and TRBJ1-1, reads DTGVSQNPRHKITKRGQNVTFRCDPISEHNRLYWYRQTLGQGPEFLTYFQNEAQLEKSRLLSDRFSAERPKGSFSTLEIQRTEQGDSAMYLCASSLRTGTEAFFGQGTRLTVV.

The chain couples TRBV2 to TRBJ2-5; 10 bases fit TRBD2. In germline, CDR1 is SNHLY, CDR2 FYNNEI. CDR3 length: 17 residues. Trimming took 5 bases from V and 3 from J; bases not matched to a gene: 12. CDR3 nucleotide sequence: TGTGCCAGCAGTCCGGTTTGGTCGAGCGGGGGGGAAGAGACCCAGTACTTC. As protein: CASSPVWSSGGEETQYF. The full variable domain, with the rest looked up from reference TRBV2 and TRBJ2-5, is EPEVTQTPSHQVTQMGQEVILRCVPISNHLYFYWYRQILGQKVEFLVSFYNNEISEKSEIFDDQFSVERPDGSNFTLKIRSTKLEDSAMYFCASSPVWSSGGEETQYFGPGTRLLVL.

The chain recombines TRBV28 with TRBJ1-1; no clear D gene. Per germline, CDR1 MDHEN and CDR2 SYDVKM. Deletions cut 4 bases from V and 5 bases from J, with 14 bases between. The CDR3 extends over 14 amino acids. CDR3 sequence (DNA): TGTGCCAGCAGTTCCATCGGGGAGGGAACTGAAGCTTTCTTT. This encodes CASSSIGEGTEAFF.

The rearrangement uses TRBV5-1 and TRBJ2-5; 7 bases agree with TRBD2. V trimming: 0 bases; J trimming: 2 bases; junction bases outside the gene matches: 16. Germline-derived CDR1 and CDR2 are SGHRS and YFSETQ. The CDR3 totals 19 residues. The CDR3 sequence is CASSLAWRGTRWGQETQYF. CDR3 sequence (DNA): TGCGCCAGCAGCTTGGCCTGGCGGGGGACCCGGTGGGGGCAAGAGACCCAGTACTTC.

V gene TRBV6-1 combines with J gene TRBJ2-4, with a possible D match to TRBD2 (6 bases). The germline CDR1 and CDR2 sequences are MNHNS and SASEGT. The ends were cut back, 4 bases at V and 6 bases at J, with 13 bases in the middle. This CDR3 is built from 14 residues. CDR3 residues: CASSVPAGRNIQYF. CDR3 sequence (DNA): TGTGCCAGCAGTGTCCCAGCGGGCCGAAACATTCAGTACTTC.

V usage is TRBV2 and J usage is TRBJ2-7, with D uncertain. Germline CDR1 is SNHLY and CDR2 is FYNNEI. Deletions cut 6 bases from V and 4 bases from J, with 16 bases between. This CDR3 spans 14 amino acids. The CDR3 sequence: CASRRDHPSYEQYF. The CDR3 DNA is TGTGCCAGCAGACGCGATCATCCCTCTTACGAGCAGTACTTC.

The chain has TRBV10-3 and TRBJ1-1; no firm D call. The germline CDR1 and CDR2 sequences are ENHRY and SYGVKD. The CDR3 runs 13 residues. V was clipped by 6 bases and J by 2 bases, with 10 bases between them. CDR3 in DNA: TGTGCCATCAGCCCAAGAGTAAACACTGAAGCTTTCTTT. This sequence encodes CAISPRVNTEAFF.

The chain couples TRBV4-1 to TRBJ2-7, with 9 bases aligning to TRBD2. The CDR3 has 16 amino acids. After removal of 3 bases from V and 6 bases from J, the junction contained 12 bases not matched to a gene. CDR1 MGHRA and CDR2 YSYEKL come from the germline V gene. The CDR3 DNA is TGCGCCAGCAGCCAGGCTAGCGGGGCGCCCGGGGGCGAGCAGTACTTC. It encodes CASSQASGAPGGEQYF.

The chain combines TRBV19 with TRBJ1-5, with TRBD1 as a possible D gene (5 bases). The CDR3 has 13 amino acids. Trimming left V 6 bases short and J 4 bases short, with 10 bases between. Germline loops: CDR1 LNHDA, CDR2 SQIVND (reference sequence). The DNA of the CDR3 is TGTGCCAGTAGCGAGGGGCGGAATCAGCCCCAGCATTTT. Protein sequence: CASSEGRNQPQHF.

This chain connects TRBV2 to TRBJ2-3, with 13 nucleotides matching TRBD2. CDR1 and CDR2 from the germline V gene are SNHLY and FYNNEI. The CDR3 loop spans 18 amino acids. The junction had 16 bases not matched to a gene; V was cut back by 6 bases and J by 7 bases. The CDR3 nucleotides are TGTGCCAGCAGGGGGACCTCACTAGCGGGGGGGCCTAGTAATACGCAGTATTTT. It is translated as CASRGTSLAGGPSNTQYF. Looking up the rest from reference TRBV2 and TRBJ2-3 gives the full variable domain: EPEVTQTPSHQVTQMGQEVILRCVPISNHLYFYWYRQILGQKVEFLVSFYNNEISEKSEIFDDQFSVERPDGSNFTLKIRSTKLEDSAMYFCASRGTSLAGGPSNTQYFGPGTRLTVL.

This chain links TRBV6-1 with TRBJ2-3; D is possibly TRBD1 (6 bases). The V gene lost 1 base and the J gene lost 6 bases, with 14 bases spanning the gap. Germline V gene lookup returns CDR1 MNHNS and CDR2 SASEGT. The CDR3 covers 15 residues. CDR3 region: CASSEEGVGVDTQYF. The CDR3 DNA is TGTGCCAGCAGTGAAGAGGGGGTGGGGGTCGATACGCAGTATTTT.

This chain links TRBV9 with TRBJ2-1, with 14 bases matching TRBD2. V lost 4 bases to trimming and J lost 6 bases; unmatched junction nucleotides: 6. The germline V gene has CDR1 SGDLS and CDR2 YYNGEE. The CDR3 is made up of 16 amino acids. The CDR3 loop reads CASSPRLAGGINEQFF. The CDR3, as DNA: TGTGCCAGCAGCCCACGACTAGCGGGGGGGATCAATGAGCAGTTCTTC.

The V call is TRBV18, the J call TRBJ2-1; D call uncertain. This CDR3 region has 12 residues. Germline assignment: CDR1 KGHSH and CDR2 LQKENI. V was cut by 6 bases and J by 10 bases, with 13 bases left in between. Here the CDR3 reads CASSPTPFEQFF. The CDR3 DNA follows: TGTGCCAGCTCTCCGACCCCGTTCGAGCAGTTCTTC.

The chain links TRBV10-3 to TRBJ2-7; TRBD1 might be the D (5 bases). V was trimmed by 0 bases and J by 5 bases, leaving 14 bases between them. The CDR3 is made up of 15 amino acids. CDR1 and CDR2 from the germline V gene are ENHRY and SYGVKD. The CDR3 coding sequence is TGTGCCATCAGTGAGTCTGGTTCAGGGTCCAACGAGCAGTACTTC. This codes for CAISESGSGSNEQYF.

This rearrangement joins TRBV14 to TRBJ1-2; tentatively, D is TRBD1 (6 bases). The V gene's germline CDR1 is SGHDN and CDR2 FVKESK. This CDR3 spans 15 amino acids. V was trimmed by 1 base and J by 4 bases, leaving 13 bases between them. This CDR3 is CASSQATGGFYGYTF. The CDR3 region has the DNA TGTGCCAGCAGCCAAGCGACAGGAGGCTTCTATGGCTACACCTTC.

The CDR3 reads CASSLGGGYNEQFF. In nucleotides, the CDR3 is TGTGCCAGCAGCTTAGGGGGGGGCTACAATGAGCAGTTCTTC. The chain couples TRBV11-2 to TRBJ2-1, with 7 bases lining up with TRBD2. V shed 1 base, J shed 3 bases, and the junction held 0 bases outside the gene matches. This CDR3 has 14 residues. Germline V gene sequence: CDR1 SGHAT, CDR2 FQNNGV.

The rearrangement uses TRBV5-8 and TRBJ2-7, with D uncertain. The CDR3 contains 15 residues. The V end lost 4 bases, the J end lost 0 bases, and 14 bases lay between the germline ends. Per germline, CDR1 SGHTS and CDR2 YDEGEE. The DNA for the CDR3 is TGTGCCAGCAGCCCCGACCGCCAAAGCTCCTACGAGCAGTACTTC. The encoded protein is CASSPDRQSSYEQYF.

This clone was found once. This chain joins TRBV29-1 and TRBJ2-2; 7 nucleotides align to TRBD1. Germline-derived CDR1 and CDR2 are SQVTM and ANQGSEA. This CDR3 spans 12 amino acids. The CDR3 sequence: CRVRGQGGELFF. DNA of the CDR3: TGCAGAGTTAGGGGGCAAGGCGGGGAGCTGTTTTTT.

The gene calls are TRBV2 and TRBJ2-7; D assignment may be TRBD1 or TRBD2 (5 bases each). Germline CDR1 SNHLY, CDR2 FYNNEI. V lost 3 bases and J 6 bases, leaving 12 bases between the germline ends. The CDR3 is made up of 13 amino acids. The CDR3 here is CASSEGPTGEQYF. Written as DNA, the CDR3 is TGTGCCAGCAGTGAGGGACCAACCGGCGAGCAGTACTTC.

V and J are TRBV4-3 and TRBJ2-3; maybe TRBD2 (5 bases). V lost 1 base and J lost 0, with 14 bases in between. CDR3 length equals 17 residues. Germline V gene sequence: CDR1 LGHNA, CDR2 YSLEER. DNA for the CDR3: TGCGCCAGCAGCCAAGGGAGAGAGGGCCCAAGCACAGATACGCAGTATTTT. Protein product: CASSQGREGPSTDTQYF.

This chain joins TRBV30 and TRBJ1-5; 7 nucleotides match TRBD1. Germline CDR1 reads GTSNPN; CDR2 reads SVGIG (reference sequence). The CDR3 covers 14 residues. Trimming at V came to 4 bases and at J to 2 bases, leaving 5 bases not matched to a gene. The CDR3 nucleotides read TGTGCCTGGACCTCCGACAGGGGCAATCAGCCCCAGCATTTT. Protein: CAWTSDRGNQPQHF.